This T cell receptor beta chain was observed in a study of tumor-infiltrating lymphocytes in primary liver carcinoma listed by TCRdb under 2017. Regarding the study in general: Between November 2015 and March 2016, several patients in China with histopathologically diagnosed primary liver carcinoma had surgical resection. Of the five patients, three men and two women aged 30 to 69 years, four had hepatocellular carcinoma and one had combined HCC and intrahepatic cholangiocarcinoma. The tumors of the five patients were staged as T1-T3 N0M0, with maximum diameters ranging from about 4 to 10 cm. Each sample produced roughly 3.5 to 7.13 million productive TCRbeta reads, and read depth showed no significant difference between tissue types. For each liver tumor, the study sampled five regions along with adjacent normal tissue and blood, and applied TCRbeta repertoire sequencing, expression microarrays and whole-exome sequencing. A total of roughly 35 specimens from 5 patients, comprising around 25 tumor regions, 5 adjacent noncancerous liver tissues and 5 peripheral blood samples, were covered by TCRbeta repertoire sequencing. High reproducibility was observed for the technical replicate repertoires, with mean shared-clone rates around 0.9 and correlation coefficients above 0.98.

CDR1 and CDR2 are drawn from the germline V gene: SGHAT, FQNNGV. V and J are truncated by 4 bases and 4 bases respectively, leaving an intervening sequence of 14 bases. Reading from cysteine to phenylalanine, the CDR3 counts 14 amino acids. Left in the record is the CDR3 DNA by itself, 42 bases read in frame from the first base. TCRbeta-specific cDNA was reverse-transcribed from 500 to 550 ng total RNA using a constant-region primer and ProtoScript II reverse transcriptase. Construction of the TCRbeta libraries relied on three nested rounds of multiplex PCR, following a slightly modified ARM-PCR procedure. Each of the first two PCR rounds ran for about 10 cycles using multiplex TRBV1-TRBV30 forward primers together with a Cbeta reverse primer. Sample barcodes and Illumina adapters were attached in a final 25-cycle PCR using Deep VentR polymerase. Before sequencing, amplicons of 200-500 bp were gel-purified using a QIAquick gel extraction kit. An Illumina HiSeq 2500 was used to sequence the TCRbeta amplicons, generating 250-bp paired-end reads. In the paper's pipeline: To recover full CDR3 sequences, reads were quality-trimmed using Trimmomatic v0.33 and paired reads were then merged using FLASH v1.2.11. MiGEC v1.2.1b assigned V, D and J germline segments to the rearranged TCRbeta sequences. VDJtools v1.0.0 computed clonotype statistics and Shannon-Wiener diversity indices. Except for diversity analysis, only the 250 most abundant clonotypes of each sample were used in subsequent analyses to reduce sampling bias. TCRdb's own reprocessing of the public reads used fastp at Q25 and MiXCR and kept productive beta chains. A single entry per CDR3 protein holds the most common genes and DNA from its merged rows. TCRdb's processing, not the authors' own work, is the source of the V and J calls. The sample yields nearly 200,000 distinct CDR3 sequences; 65% were counted once. The ten largest clonotypes hold roughly 6.8% of the sample.

This clonotype is medium-sized (0.01 to 0.1%) in its sample. It has no known antigen specificity. No much larger clonotype is one base removed from it; base qualities were not supplied. RNA from unsorted whole blood was extracted with TRIzol reagent, and germline DNA was obtained with the DNeasy Blood & Tissue kit. At the time of sampling, the patients had chronic HBV infection and had not received any treatment. Around 4 milliliters of peripheral blood were collected into K2EDTA tubes before surgery. Study-wide findings and limitations: With just a few patients in the study, the authors point out that the findings should be validated in a larger study. Compared with blood, tumors had a significantly larger share of the repertoire taken up by the top 250 clones (p = 0.039). Repertoire overlap was found to be higher between tumor regions (mean approximately 35%) than between tumor-adjacent (roughly 17%) or tumor-blood (about 14%) pairs, consistent with antigen-driven expansion. Because sequencing covered only the TCR beta chain and unpaired alpha chains were not captured, true repertoire diversity is likely underestimated. Comparison of CD4+ and CD8+ T cell repertoires was precluded by the use of bulk unsorted samples.

What was sequenced was peripheral blood. The V gene is TRBV11-2 and the J gene is TRBJ2-7; TRBD1 is perhaps the D gene, given 6 matching bases. The TCR was taken from a woman aged 55 to 70 with primary liver carcinoma and hepatitis B virus infection. The DNA sequence follows: TGTGCCAGCAGCTCGACGACAGGAGTGTACGAGCAGTACTTC. It codes for CASSSTTGVYEQYF.